This TCR beta chain is from a study of blood T cells in healthy people across ages. The second PCR ran 7 to 11 cycles with a sample-barcoded 5' primer and J-beta primers. All cDNA molecules were each tagged by a template-switch adaptor with 12 random nucleotides. At least 3 million CDR3-containing paired-end reads were obtained per sample. TCRdb re-analysed the 5' RACE reads in MiXCR, keeping a single row per CDR3 protein. This table holds approximately 1,700,000 distinct CDR3 sequences, more than 35% found once. The CDR3 length is 13 residues. Germline V gene sequence: CDR1 LGHNT, CDR2 FRNRAP. Between the trimmed V and J ends, which lost 1 base and 2 bases, there was a span of 6 bases. Donor samples were obtained from healthy Caucasian individuals from Russia, aged about 6 to 95. Total RNA amounts of at least 6 micrograms were extracted per sample.

The receptor comes from a human donor in good health. The J gene is TRBJ2-7, the V gene TRBV12-5; no firm D call. The sequenced sample consisted of blood. Written as DNA, the CDR3 is TGTGCTAGTGGTTTGGACCCAACCTACGAGCAGTACTTC. It codes for CASGLDPTYEQYF.